Each of the 29 T cell receptor beta chains below was sequenced from the same sample in a study of shared clonotypes between healthy human individuals (dated by TCRdb to 2018 to 2020). Library construction relied on the immunoSEQ multiplex PCR assay. Not all clones reach the TCRdb copy of this immuneACCESS table, which keeps in-frame sequences only. Checked studies attribute under half of the gap to unresolved V genes and leave the rest unexplained. Across this sample there are around 1,100,000 clones, with approximately 75% seen only once. Jointly, the top ten make up more than 0.85% of the sample. Sequencing used memory CD4+ T cells from PBMCs. Sample cell subset or site, as interpreted from the label and publication: CD45RA-negative fraction. Receptors originate from a man in his late teens or twenties in good health. Some clones in this sample may be carry-over from other donors' samples.

This sequence joins TRBV7-8 and TRBJ1-4, with 8 bases identical to TRBD1. V was pared by 2 bases and J by 4 bases, with 3 bases of the junction left unmatched. This CDR3 is 15 amino acids long. Germline loops: CDR1 SGHVS, CDR2 FQNEAQ. The CDR3 nucleotides are TGTGCCAGCAGCTTAATTGGACAGGGTAATGAAAAACTGTTTTTT. Its translation: CASSLIGQGNEKLFF. Complete variable domain (other parts from reference TRBV7-8 and TRBJ1-4): GAGVSQSPRYKVAKRGQDVALRCDPISGHVSLFWYQQALGQGPEFLTYFQNEAQLDKSGLPSDRFFAERPEGSVSTLKIQRTQQEDSAVYLCASSLIGQGNEKLFFGSGTQLSVL.

V gene TRBV30 combines with J gene TRBJ1-2, with 7 bases identical to TRBD1. This CDR3 region has 14 residues. Germline assignment: CDR1 GTSNPN and CDR2 SVGIG (reference sequence). V was pared by 0 bases and J by 8 bases, with 9 bases of the junction left unmatched. The CDR3 loop is CAWSVEVDREGYTF. In DNA form, the CDR3 reads TGTGCCTGGAGTGTAGAGGTAGACAGGGAAGGCTACACCTTC. Supplemented by reference TRBV30 and TRBJ1-2, the full variable domain reads SQTIHQWPATLVQPVGSPLSLECTVEGTSNPNLYWYRQAAGRGLQLLFYSVGIGQISSEVPQNLSASRPQDRQFILSSKKLLLSDSGFYLCAWSVEVDREGYTFGSGTRLTVV.

A word on this clone: The same CDR3 is also encoded by other DNA sequences in this sample. The chain uses TRBV7-6 and TRBJ1-1; 8 nucleotides line up with TRBD1. The CDR3 has 15 amino acids. Per the germline V gene, CDR1 is SGHVS and CDR2 is FNYEAQ. With 0 bases clipped from V and 5 bases from J, the junction kept 5 bases outside the gene matches. CDR3: CASSLASRGRTEAFF. CDR3 sequence (DNA): TGTGCCAGCAGCTTAGCGTCCAGGGGGCGTACTGAAGCTTTCTTT.

V is TRBV5-1 and J is TRBJ2-2, with 10 bases lining up with TRBD1. This CDR3 comprises 15 residues. V was clipped by 4 bases and J by 6 bases; unmatched bases: 6. Germline V gene lookup returns CDR1 SGHRS and CDR2 YFSETQ. The DNA of the CDR3 is TGCGCCAGCAGCGGCCGGGACAGGGGATCCGGGGAGCTGTTTTTT. Amino acid sequence: CASSGRDRGSGELFF.

This clone has a handful of counts. V and J are TRBV6-5 and TRBJ2-3, with TRBD1 matching over 7 bases. V shed 3 bases, J shed 0 bases, and the junction held 6 bases outside the gene matches. The CDR3 runs to 16 residues. Per germline, CDR1 MNHEY and CDR2 SVGAGI. The CDR3 DNA reads TGTGCCAGCAGTTATACAGGGGACACCAGCACAGATACGCAGTATTTT. Its translation: CASSYTGDTSTDTQYF.

V gene TRBV28 combines with J gene TRBJ2-3; D unresolved. V was pared by 3 bases and J by 2 bases, with 15 bases between. CDR1 is MDHEN, CDR2 SYDVKM, per germline. The CDR3 is made up of 16 amino acids. The CDR3 DNA follows: TGTGCCAGCAGTTTGGGCAGGTCAACACCCACAGATACGCAGTATTTT. It encodes CASSLGRSTPTDTQYF.

The V call is TRBV6-6, the J call TRBJ2-1; D call uncertain. This CDR3 contains 16 residues. Deletions cut 7 bases from V and 3 bases from J, with 19 bases between. Germline V lookup: CDR1 MNHNY, CDR2 SVGAGI (reference sequence). The CDR3 spells CASTLRGRKIYNEQFF. In DNA, the CDR3 is TGTGCCAGCACCTTACGCGGACGGAAAATCTACAATGAGCAGTTCTTC.

This clone was found a few times. This rearrangement joins TRBV5-1 to TRBJ2-7; 7 bases fit TRBD1. CDR3 size: 13 residues. The germline gives CDR1 SGHRS, CDR2 YFSETQ. V lost 3 bases, J lost 6 bases, and 6 bases stayed unmatched. CDR3 nucleotide sequence: TGCGCCAGCAGCTCCGGGACAGATGGCGAGCAGTACTTC. This codes for CASSSGTDGEQYF.

The chain combines TRBV4-1 with TRBJ1-1; TRBD1 is a possible D gene (6 bases). The CDR3 totals 16 residues. Germline CDR1 and CDR2: MGHRA and YSYEKL. V lost 4 bases and J lost 5, with 20 bases in between. CDR3 in amino acids: CASSPTPARGRTEAFF. CDR3 DNA sequence: TGCGCCAGCAGCCCCACCCCCGCCAGGGGACGGACTGAAGCTTTCTTT.

The chain joins TRBV7-3 to TRBJ2-5; D remains unclear. CDR3 length: 15 amino acids. The V end was cut by 2 bases, the J end by 0 bases, with 10 bases between. Germline V gene data show CDR1 as SGHTA and CDR2 as FQGTGA. As DNA, the CDR3 is TGTGCCAGCAGCTTAGGTGGAGCGTACCAAGAGACCCAGTACTTC. Residues: CASSLGGAYQETQYF.

This clone was picked up many times. The CDR3 reads CASSQGPGVGPSWTGELFF. Here the CDR3 DNA reads TGCGCCAGCAGCCAAGGACCTGGCGTCGGGCCTAGCTGGACCGGGGAGCTGTTTTTT. This sequence joins TRBV4-3 and TRBJ2-2, with D possibly being TRBD2 (5 bases). Trimming removed 1 base from V and 5 bases from J, with 23 bases in between. The CDR3 extends over 19 amino acids. Germline values: CDR1 LGHNA, CDR2 YSLEER.

The chain carries TRBV27 and TRBJ2-7; D is unclear. This CDR3 is built from 13 residues. Per the germline V gene, CDR1 is MNHEY and CDR2 is SMNVEV (reference sequence). The ends were cut back, 7 bases at V and 5 bases at J, with 15 bases in the middle. CDR3 coding DNA: TGTGCCAGCAACACGGCCGGCCTCGACGAGCAGTACTTC. It codes for CASNTAGLDEQYF.

The chain recombines TRBV2 with TRBJ1-2; D remains unclear. Germline CDR1 is SNHLY and CDR2 is FYNNEI. The CDR3 has 11 residues. The ends were cut back, 6 bases at V and 7 bases at J, with 9 bases in the middle. The CDR3 protein is CASRGGIGYTF. The CDR3 DNA follows: TGTGCCAGCAGAGGAGGTATTGGCTACACCTTC.

CDR3 protein: CAWAQSSYNEQFF. The DNA for the CDR3 is TGTGCCTGGGCCCAGAGCTCCTACAATGAGCAGTTCTTC. The chain is built from TRBV30 and TRBJ2-1, with D uncertain. The CDR3 consists of 13 residues. From germline, CDR1 is GTSNPN and CDR2 SVGIG (reference sequence). Between the trimmed V and J ends, which lost 5 bases and 0 bases, there was a span of 8 bases.

The chain employs TRBV9 and TRBJ2-7; D call uncertain. This CDR3 comprises 14 residues. V dropped 2 bases and J dropped 0 bases, with 9 bases sitting between them. Germline CDR1 is SGDLS and CDR2 is YYNGEE. CDR3 protein: CASSVSVLSYEQYF. For the CDR3, the DNA is TGTGCCAGCAGCGTGTCGGTCCTCTCCTACGAGCAGTACTTC. The full variable domain, completed using reference TRBV9 and TRBJ2-7, is DSGVTQTPKHLITATGQRVTLRCSPRSGDLSVYWYQQSLDQGLQFLIQYYNGEERAKGNILERFSAQQFPDLHSELNLSSLELGDSALYFCASSVSVLSYEQYFGPGTRLTVT.

The chain links TRBV5-1 to TRBJ2-1; D ambiguous. Trimming removed 2 bases at V and 0 bases at J, with 9 bases between. CDR3 length: 15 amino acids. The germline V gene encodes CDR1 SGHRS and CDR2 YFSETQ. The CDR3 DNA sequence: TGCGCCAGCAGCTTAGGGTCACCCTCCTACAATGAGCAGTTCTTC. Its translation: CASSLGSPSYNEQFF.

In this sample, this clone turned up once. This rearrangement joins TRBV9 to TRBJ2-5, with 8 positions matching TRBD1. With V trimmed by 4 bases and J by 6 bases, 8 bases remained unmatched. This CDR3 region has 14 residues. The germline V gene has CDR1 SGDLS and CDR2 YYNGEE. The DNA for the CDR3 is TGTGCCAGCAGCCCGCGGACAGGGACGAAGACCCAGTACTTC. Translation gives CASSPRTGTKTQYF.

The chain carries TRBV5-1 and TRBJ2-1, with 12 bases identical to TRBD2. Germline CDR1 is SGHRS and CDR2 is YFSETQ. After removal of 7 bases from V and 6 bases from J, the junction contained 8 bases not matched to a gene. The CDR3 length is 15 residues. The CDR3 is CASGGLAGFANEQFF. For the CDR3, the DNA is TGCGCCAGCGGTGGACTAGCGGGATTTGCCAATGAGCAGTTCTTC.

This sequence joins TRBV28 and TRBJ1-5; TRBD1 aligns across 8 bases. The CDR3 is 15 residues long. Germline CDR1 and CDR2: MDHEN and SYDVKM. Losses at the gene ends were 3 bases for V and 6 bases for J; bases not matched to a gene: 7. CDR3 nucleotide sequence: TGTGCCAGCAGTTTGGCGGACAGGGATTCTCAGCCCCAGCATTTT. This sequence encodes CASSLADRDSQPQHF.

The chain recombines TRBV19 with TRBJ2-4; possible D gene TRBD1, 7 bases. There are 14 residues in the CDR3. V was cut by 5 bases and J by 8 bases, with 16 bases left in between. Germline V gives CDR1 LNHDA, CDR2 SQIVND (reference sequence). CDR3 sequence: CASSESGGSDIQYF. CDR3 coding DNA: TGTGCCAGTAGTGAGTCAGGGGGGTCAGACATTCAGTACTTC.

The CDR3 DNA follows: TGTGCCAGCAGGGACACAGGGAGAGTGGGCTACACCTTC. It is translated as CASRDTGRVGYTF. V gene TRBV28 combines with J gene TRBJ1-2; a possible D gene is TRBD1 (6 bases). V lost 6 bases to trimming and J lost 8 bases, with 16 bases between them. The CDR3 totals 13 residues. In germline, CDR1 is MDHEN, CDR2 SYDVKM.

This chain uses TRBV11-2 with TRBJ2-1; 7 bases map to TRBD1. The CDR3 has 16 residues. After removal of 5 bases from V and 5 bases from J, the junction contained 12 bases not matched to a gene. Germline V lookup: CDR1 SGHAT, CDR2 FQNNGV. The chain's CDR3 is CASSALVGQMNNEQFF. Written as DNA, the CDR3 is TGTGCCAGCAGCGCGTTGGTGGGACAGATGAACAATGAGCAGTTCTTC.

V is TRBV18 and J is TRBJ2-7, with 13 bases aligning to TRBD2. The CDR3 length is 15 residues. V was pared by 5 bases and J by 5 bases, with 6 bases of the junction left unmatched. CDR1 and CDR2 from the germline V gene are KGHSH and LQKENI. This CDR3 reads CASSIGLAGANEQYF. For the CDR3, the DNA is TGTGCCAGCTCAATCGGACTAGCGGGAGCCAACGAGCAGTACTTC.

The CDR3 reads CASSLMGGEETQYF. CDR3 bases: TGTGCCAGCAGCTTAATGGGCGGTGAAGAGACCCAGTACTTC. The V call is TRBV7-3, the J call TRBJ2-5; D gene ambiguous. Germline loops: CDR1 SGHTA, CDR2 FQGTGA. Trimming left V 1 base short and J 3 bases short, with 9 bases between. CDR3 length: 14 amino acids.

The chain has TRBV5-8 and TRBJ1-3; TRBD1 is a possible D gene (5 bases). V was trimmed by 4 bases and J by 4 bases, leaving 9 bases between them. This CDR3 has 13 residues. Germline CDR1 reads SGHTS; CDR2 reads YDEGEE. The CDR3 loop is CASSINRGNTIYF. Here the CDR3 DNA reads TGTGCCAGCAGCATAAACAGGGGAAACACCATATATTTT. The variable domain in full, completed from reference TRBV5-8 and TRBJ1-3, reads EAGVTQSPTHLIKTRGQQATLRCSPISGHTSVYWYQQALGLGLQFLLWYDEGEERNRGNFPPRFSGRQFPNYSSELNVNALELEDSALYLCASSINRGNTIYFGEGSWLTVV.

The V and J genes are TRBV7-8 and TRBJ2-7; D is perhaps TRBD2 (6 bases). Germline lookup yields CDR1 SGHVS and CDR2 FQNEAQ. The CDR3 consists of 17 residues. V lost 7 bases, J lost 0 bases, and 22 bases lay in between. The CDR3 loop is CASILVPRDSPSYEQYF. The CDR3 DNA reads as TGTGCCAGCATCCTCGTACCTCGGGACTCCCCCTCCTACGAGCAGTACTTC.

On this clone itself: The same CDR3 is also encoded by other DNA sequences in this sample. V and J are TRBV4-3 and TRBJ1-2; D call uncertain. The length of the CDR3 is 13 residues. V was trimmed by 2 bases and J by 0 bases, leaving 4 bases between them. Looked up from germline, CDR1 is LGHNA and CDR2 is YSLEER. In DNA, the CDR3 is TGCGCCAGCAGCCAATCGCCTAACTATGGCTACACCTTC. Amino acids: CASSQSPNYGYTF.

The chain uses TRBV30 and TRBJ2-7; no clear D. The germline V gene has CDR1 GTSNPN and CDR2 SVGIG (reference sequence). V was trimmed by 1 base and J by 6 bases, leaving 7 bases between them. The CDR3 is 11 amino acids. The CDR3, as DNA: TGTGCCTGGAGTGAGGGCTCCGAGCAGTACTTC. Translating gives CAWSEGSEQYF.

The rearrangement uses TRBV18 and TRBJ2-1; 13 bases match TRBD2. The CDR3 is made up of 16 amino acids. J lost 8 bases, V lost 1 base, and 5 bases had no gene match. Germline V gives CDR1 KGHSH, CDR2 LQKENI. The CDR3 region has the DNA TGTGCCAGCTCACCACAGAGACTAGCGGGAGGCCATGAGCAGTTCTTC. Residues: CASSPQRLAGGHEQFF. The entire variable domain, with the rest obtained from reference TRBV18 and TRBJ2-1, is as follows: NAGVMQNPRHLVRRRGQEARLRCSPMKGHSHVYWYRQLPEEGLKFMVYLQKENIIDESGMPKERFSAEFPKEGPSILRIQQVVRGDSAAYFCASSPQRLAGGHEQFFGPGTRLTVL.